These 17 T cell receptor beta chains originate from one sample sequenced in a study of shared clonotypes between healthy human individuals. Sequenced by immunoSEQ multiplex PCR; TCRdb stores in-frame clones only, minus some. The sample contains under 600,000 clones, 60% to 80% of which appear only once. Source material: PBMCs. These receptor sequences come from a middle-aged woman in good health. Some clones in this sample may be carry-over from other donors' samples.

The J gene is TRBJ2-4, the V gene TRBV6-5, with 7 bases lining up with TRBD2. The DNA end is more similar to TRBJ2-7, so the J call may be wrong. Germline V lookup: CDR1 MNHEY, CDR2 SVGAGI. This CDR3 region has 13 residues. CDR3 loop: CATLNGRPCEQYF. The CDR3 coding sequence is TGTGCCACCCTTAACGGGAGGCCATGCGAGCAGTACTTC.

The rearrangement uses TRBV9 and TRBJ2-1, with D uncertain. There are 14 residues in the CDR3. The germline CDR1 and CDR2 sequences are SGDLS and YYNGEE. Trimming removed 6 bases from V and 2 bases from J, with 12 bases in between. CDR3 DNA sequence: TGTGCCAGCAAGAGGTCAAGCGCCTACAATGAGCAGTTCTTC. Residues: CASKRSSAYNEQFF. Variable domain in full (rest from reference TRBV9 and TRBJ2-1): DSGVTQTPKHLITATGQRVTLRCSPRSGDLSVYWYQQSLDQGLQFLIQYYNGEERAKGNILERFSAQQFPDLHSELNLSSLELGDSALYFCASKRSSAYNEQFFGPGTRLTVL.

This chain uses TRBV2 with TRBJ2-5, with D maybe TRBD2 (5 bases). The CDR3 loop spans 13 amino acids. Germline CDR1 is SNHLY and CDR2 is FYNNEI. Deletions cut 6 bases from V and 2 bases from J, with 10 bases between. The CDR3 is CASSSDLQETQYF. The CDR3 region has the DNA TGTGCCAGCAGCTCGGACTTGCAAGAGACCCAGTACTTC. Using reference TRBV2 and TRBJ2-5 for the parts outside the CDR3, the full variable domain is EPEVTQTPSHQVTQMGQEVILRCVPISNHLYFYWYRQILGQKVEFLVSFYNNEISEKSEIFDDQFSVERPDGSNFTLKIRSTKLEDSAMYFCASSSDLQETQYFGPGTRLLVL.

This sequence joins TRBV5-1 and TRBJ2-1, with a possible D match to TRBD1 (5 bases). Germline V lookup: CDR1 SGHRS, CDR2 YFSETQ. Trimming pared 0 bases from V and 8 bases from J, leaving 15 bases between. This CDR3 contains 15 residues. DNA for the CDR3: TGCGCCAGCAGCTTGGAATGGGGCGCAAGTTATGAGCAGTTCTTC. It specifies CASSLEWGASYEQFF.

The V gene is TRBV30, the J gene TRBJ2-7; 7 bases match TRBD2. This CDR3 has 14 amino acids. Germline CDR1 and CDR2: GTSNPN and SVGIG (reference sequence). V lost 4 bases, J lost 3 bases, and 9 bases stayed unmatched. Here the CDR3 reads CAWNGGRVFYEQYF. CDR3 DNA: TGTGCCTGGAATGGAGGGAGGGTCTTCTACGAGCAGTACTTC.

The chain carries TRBV5-4 and TRBJ2-3, with 10 nucleotides matching TRBD2. CDR1 is SGHNT and CDR2 is YYREEE in the germline V gene (reference sequence). The CDR3 contains 16 residues. V lost 4 bases to trimming and J lost 6 bases; unmatched junction nucleotides: 11. The CDR3 DNA reads as TGTGCCAGCAGCCGGACTAGCGGAGATCTAAGGGATACGCAGTATTTT. This translates into CASSRTSGDLRDTQYF.

The chain employs TRBV30 and TRBJ1-4; D may be TRBD1 (6 bases). This CDR3 comprises 14 residues. The germline V gene has CDR1 GTSNPN and CDR2 SVGIG (reference sequence). Trimming stripped 0 bases from V and 6 bases from J, with 11 bases between. CDR3 in amino acids: CAWSVGGSYEKLFF. In DNA, the CDR3 is TGTGCCTGGAGTGTAGGGGGGTCTTATGAAAAACTGTTTTTT. Full variable domain (missing parts from reference TRBV30 and TRBJ1-4): SQTIHQWPATLVQPVGSPLSLECTVEGTSNPNLYWYRQAAGRGLQLLFYSVGIGQISSEVPQNLSASRPQDRQFILSSKKLLLSDSGFYLCAWSVGGSYEKLFFGSGTQLSVL.

The genes are TRBV9 and TRBJ2-7; a weak D match, TRBD2 (6 bases). The CDR3 has 16 amino acids. Trimming left V 0 bases short and J 6 bases short, with 19 bases between. Germline V gene data show CDR1 as SGDLS and CDR2 as YYNGEE. CDR3 sequence: CASSVGVGRNQGEQYF. The CDR3 DNA follows: TGTGCCAGCAGCGTAGGGGTTGGGAGGAATCAGGGCGAGCAGTACTTC. Full variable domain (outside the CDR3, taken from reference TRBV9 and TRBJ2-7): DSGVTQTPKHLITATGQRVTLRCSPRSGDLSVYWYQQSLDQGLQFLIQYYNGEERAKGNILERFSAQQFPDLHSELNLSSLELGDSALYFCASSVGVGRNQGEQYFGPGTRLTVT.

This clone is a singleton in its sample. The rearrangement joins TRBV30 to TRBJ2-5; the match to TRBD1 covers 9 bases. The germline CDR1 and CDR2 sequences are GTSNPN and SVGIG (reference sequence). Germline trimming cut 2 bases from V and 5 bases from J; bases unmatched to any gene: 6. There are 14 residues in the CDR3. The CDR3 DNA follows: TGTGCCTGGAGTCCAGGACAGGGGCGGGAGACCCAGTACTTC. Its protein is CAWSPGQGRETQYF. Full variable domain (outside the CDR3, taken from reference TRBV30 and TRBJ2-5): SQTIHQWPATLVQPVGSPLSLECTVEGTSNPNLYWYRQAAGRGLQLLFYSVGIGQISSEVPQNLSASRPQDRQFILSSKKLLLSDSGFYLCAWSPGQGRETQYFGPGTRLLVL.

This sequence joins TRBV25-1 and TRBJ1-4; no definite D call. Trimming shortened V by 6 bases and J by 0 bases, and 20 bases separated the two germline ends. In germline, CDR1 is MGHDK, CDR2 SYGVNS. The CDR3 covers 18 residues. Here the CDR3 DNA reads TGTGCCAGCAGCGCGCCGTTTTTGGTTAACGCAACTAATGAAAAACTGTTTTTT. Translation gives CASSAPFLVNATNEKLFF.

V usage is TRBV10-3 and J usage is TRBJ1-1; D uncertain. The V end lost 2 bases, the J end lost 11 bases, and 12 bases lay between the germline ends. There are 12 residues in the CDR3. The germline CDR1 and CDR2 sequences are ENHRY and SYGVKD. The CDR3 DNA is TGTGCCATCAGTGAGATGCAGGCCGGCGCTTTCTTT. This sequence encodes CAISEMQAGAFF.

The V call is TRBV4-2, the J call TRBJ2-5, with D unclear. Germline V CDR1 and CDR2: LGHNA, YNFKEQ. This CDR3 has 15 amino acids. Trimming removed 0 bases from V and 2 bases from J, with 10 bases in between. The CDR3 protein is CASSQDGAYQETQYF. The CDR3 DNA is TGTGCCAGCAGCCAAGACGGCGCATATCAAGAGACCCAGTACTTC.

V gene TRBV20-1 combines with J gene TRBJ1-2, with a weak D call TRBD1 (6 bases). The CDR3 runs 11 residues. In germline, CDR1 is DFQATT, CDR2 SNEGSKA (reference sequence). The CDR3 loop reads CRSVGAGGYTF. DNA for the CDR3: TGCAGGAGCGTGGGGGCGGGAGGCTACACCTTC.

The V gene is TRBV30, the J gene TRBJ1-5; no clear D. CDR3 length: 18 residues. V was cut by 1 base and J by 1 base, with 20 bases left in between. Germline V gene data show CDR1 as GTSNPN and CDR2 as SVGIG (reference sequence). Here the CDR3 DNA reads TGTGCCTGGAGTGAACTTCGGCAGGATTTATCGAGCAATCAGCCCCAGCATTTT. Translating gives CAWSELRQDLSSNQPQHF.

The CDR3: CASSGTSVNTGELFF. DNA for the CDR3: TGTGCCAGCAGCGGGACTAGCGTGAACACCGGGGAGCTGTTTTTT. The chain has TRBV7-6 and TRBJ2-2, with TRBD2 matching over 10 bases. The J segment lost 1 base and the V segment lost 5 bases, leaving 1 base of the junction unmatched. Germline V gives CDR1 SGHVS, CDR2 FNYEAQ. The CDR3 contains 15 residues.

This clone was found many times. The CDR3: CASSQRTLYEQYF. CDR3 nucleotide sequence: TGTGCCAGCAGCCAAAGGACACTCTACGAGCAGTACTTC. The rearrangement links TRBV7-8 to TRBJ2-7, with D possibly being TRBD1 (5 bases). Germline CDR1 and CDR2: SGHVS and FQNEAQ. CDR3 size: 13 residues. Between the trimmed V and J ends, which lost 5 bases and 3 bases, there was a span of 11 bases.

On this clone itself: A much bigger clone sits one base away, suggesting this may be a read error. No conserved phenylalanine or tryptophan ends this CDR3, so it is likely a read error. The chain combines TRBV6-6 with TRBJ2-2; weak D call: TRBD1 (6 bases). The CDR3 totals 15 residues. The V end lost 6 bases, the J end lost 5 bases, and 16 bases lay between the germline ends. Germline values: CDR1 MNHNY, CDR2 SVGAGI (reference sequence). The CDR3 nucleotides are TGTGCCAGCAGGCCACAGGGTTCGGGTACCGGGGAGCTGTTTTTA. Amino acid sequence: CASRPQGSGTGELFL.